These 2 T cell receptor beta chains were sequenced from one sample in a study of blood T cells in healthy people across ages. Using a J-beta primer mix together with a sample-barcoded 5' primer, a second PCR was run for roughly 6 to 12 cycles. One entry per CDR3 protein, called by TCRdb with MiXCR from the 5' RACE reads. In the table there are around 500,000 distinct CDR3 sequences, less than 60% of which are singletons. Sequencing was done on a sample of blood. The receptors stem from an elderly man in good health.

CDR3 residues: CASSPQGGEETQYF. CDR3 DNA: TGTGCCAGCAGTCCACAGGGAGGCGAAGAGACCCAGTACTTC. The rearrangement joins TRBV12-3 or TRBV12-4 to TRBJ2-5, with D possibly called TRBD1 or TRBD2 (6 bases each). The V end was cut by 5 bases, the J end by 3 bases, with 13 bases between. The CDR3 extends over 14 amino acids.

In this sample, this clonotype turned up many times. The chain joins TRBV6-5 to TRBJ2-1, with 7 bases identical to TRBD2. V dropped 8 bases and J dropped 6; count of bases not matched to a gene: 7. The CDR3 spans 13 residues. Germline V gene data show CDR1 as MNHEY and CDR2 as SVGAGI. In DNA, the CDR3 is TGTGCCAGCCGTCAGACTAGCTTCAATGAGCAGTTCTTC. Translated, it gives CASRQTSFNEQFF.